The TCR beta chain described here comes from a study of cytomegalovirus exposure and HLA in healthy donors. This clone was detected a few times. The antigen remains undetermined. Researchers ran the PCR with 60 Vbeta and 13 Jbeta primers. Sequencing used immunoSEQ multiplex PCR; TCRdb keeps in-frame clones, though not all of them. The table records about 120,000 clones, about 8.6% of them present only once. The V gene lost 2 bases and the J gene lost 1 base, with 15 bases spanning the gap. The germline V gene encodes CDR1 SQVTM and CDR2 ANQGSEA. The CDR3 is made up of 15 amino acids. Study outcomes and limitations: The authors confirmed in vitro that a few CMV-associated chains were specific for CMV antigens. HLA restriction was apparent for most CMV-associated TCR beta chains in a later analysis. Within an earlier analysis, most TCR beta V segments proved productive either about 87% or about 30% of the time.

Specimen: PBMCs. The chain links TRBV29-1 to TRBJ2-7, with a possible D match to TRBD2 (6 bases). The TCR originated in a woman aged 40 to 49 in good health and CMV-seropositive. CDR3 sequence reads: CSVETKGGGSYEQYF. The CDR3 bases are TGCAGCGTTGAAACTAAAGGTGGGGGGTCCTACGAGCAGTACTTC.